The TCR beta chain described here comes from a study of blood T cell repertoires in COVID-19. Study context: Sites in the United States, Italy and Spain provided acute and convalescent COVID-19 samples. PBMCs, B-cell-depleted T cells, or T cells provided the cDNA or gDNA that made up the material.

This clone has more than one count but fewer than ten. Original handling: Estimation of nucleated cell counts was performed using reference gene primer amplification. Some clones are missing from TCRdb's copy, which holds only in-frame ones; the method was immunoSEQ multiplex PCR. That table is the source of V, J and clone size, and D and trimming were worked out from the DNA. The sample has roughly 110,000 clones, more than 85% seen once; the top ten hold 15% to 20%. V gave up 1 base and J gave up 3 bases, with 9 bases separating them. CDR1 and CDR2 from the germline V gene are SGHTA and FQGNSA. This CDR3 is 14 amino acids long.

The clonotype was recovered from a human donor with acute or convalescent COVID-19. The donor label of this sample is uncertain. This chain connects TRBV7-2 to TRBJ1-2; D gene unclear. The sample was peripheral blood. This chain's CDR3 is CASSLGEVDYGYTF. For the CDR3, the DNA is TGTGCCAGCAGCTTAGGGGAGGTGGACTATGGCTACACCTTC. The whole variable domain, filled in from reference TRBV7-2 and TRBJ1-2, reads GAGVSQSPSNKVTEKGKDVELRCDPISGHTALYWYRQSLGQGLEFLIYFQGNSAPDKSGLPSDRFSAERTGGSVSTLTIQRTQQEDSAVYLCASSLGEVDYGYTFGSGTRLTVV.